These 2 T cell receptor beta chains were all obtained from the same sample, sequenced in a study of breast tumors, draining lymph nodes, adjacent tissues. A single record per CDR3 protein comes from TCRdb applying MiXCR to the multiplex PCR reads. Counted here are about 150,000 distinct CDR3 sequences, 32% occurring once; the ten biggest clones make up around 2.3%. Axillary draining lymph nodes of breast cancer patients supplied the node samples. The sample was axillary lymph node tissue. The receptors were gathered from a female donor with breast cancer. Some clones in this sample may be carry-over from other donors' samples.

This clonotype has a count of ten or more. The rearrangement uses TRBV28 and TRBJ2-7; a weak D match, TRBD2 (5 bases). Trimming shortened V by 6 bases and J by 3 bases, and 15 bases separated the two germline ends. Germline CDR1 is MDHEN and CDR2 is SYDVKM. The CDR3 totals 14 residues. The CDR3 sequence is CASRDGVSLYEQYF. The CDR3 coding sequence is TGTGCCAGCAGGGACGGGGTGAGTCTCTACGAGCAGTACTTC.

There are many counts of this clonotype. CDR3 sequence: CASSHRGGNQPQHF. The DNA of the CDR3 is TGTGCCAGCAGCCACAGGGGTGGCAATCAGCCCCAGCATTTT. This sequence joins TRBV5-8 and TRBJ1-5, with TRBD1 identical over 7 bases. This CDR3 region has 14 residues. The junction had 3 bases not matched to a gene; V was cut back by 4 bases and J by 2 bases. Germline V gene lookup returns CDR1 SGHTS and CDR2 YDEGEE.